Listed here are 26 T cell receptor beta chains from one sample, sequenced in a study of cytotoxic CD8 clonotypes in ibrutinib-treated CLL (dated by TCRdb to the early 2020s). Receptors were amplified or captured by the immunoSEQ multiplex PCR assay. The table was pulled from immuneACCESS by TCRdb, which kept in-frame rearrangements only. Such tables lose some clones; where checked, under half of the loss comes from unresolved V genes, and the rest has no known cause. This sample holds 300,000 to 350,000 clones; around four fifths were observed only once. The ten biggest clones cover roughly 6.3% of the sample. The sample here was PBMCs, taken before ibrutinib treatment. The receptors come from a human donor with chronic lymphocytic leukemia.

The rearrangement links TRBV10-3 to TRBJ2-1, with 11 positions matching TRBD2. The ends lost 8 bases at V and 0 bases at J; junction bases unmatched: 15. The length of the CDR3 is 19 residues. CDR1 ENHRY and CDR2 SYGVKD come from the germline V gene. The CDR3 bases are TGTGCCATCCTTCGTATTCTAGCGGGAGGACCCGCCTCCTACAATGAGCAGTTCTTC. As protein: CAILRILAGGPASYNEQFF.

V usage is TRBV7-8 and J usage is TRBJ2-4; D gene uncertain. V was cut by 2 bases and J by 7 bases, with 18 bases left in between. There are 16 residues in the CDR3. CDR1 and CDR2 from the germline V gene are SGHVS and FQNEAQ. The CDR3 region has the DNA TGTGCCAGCAGCTTACGGGCCTACGCGCCCCGCAACATTCAGTACTTC. Protein product: CASSLRAYAPRNIQYF.

This clone occurred once. CDR3 sequence: CASILAGVPDTQYF. CDR3 bases: TGTGCCAGCATTTTAGCGGGAGTTCCAGATACGCAGTATTTT. This chain links TRBV5-4 with TRBJ2-3, with 9 positions matching TRBD2. This CDR3 region has 14 residues. Germline V CDR1 and CDR2: SGHNT, YYREEE (reference sequence). V lost 6 bases to trimming and J lost 4 bases; unmatched junction nucleotides: 6.

The V call is TRBV28, the J call TRBJ1-3; 8 bases map to TRBD1. Per germline, CDR1 MDHEN and CDR2 SYDVKM. The CDR3 sequence is 14 residues long. V lost 5 bases and J lost 6; bases outside the gene matches: 6. The CDR3 protein is CASSPGGEKNTIYF. CDR3 DNA sequence: TGTGCCAGCAGTCCAGGGGGCGAGAAAAACACCATATATTTT. The variable domain in full, completed from reference TRBV28 and TRBJ1-3, reads DVKVTQSSRYLVKRTGEKVFLECVQDMDHENMFWYRQDPGLGLRLIYFSYDVKMKEKGDIPEGYSVSREKKERFSLILESASTNQTSMYLCASSPGGEKNTIYFGEGSWLTVV.

The CDR3 nucleotides read TGTGCCAGCAGCTTGGTTGTCCAGGGGAATGAGCAGTTCTTC. It yields the protein CASSLVVQGNEQFF. The genes are TRBV5-4 and TRBJ2-1, with a tentative D call TRBD1 (6 bases). Germline-derived CDR1 and CDR2 are SGHNT and YYREEE (reference sequence). The V and J ends lost 0 bases and 7 bases respectively, with 11 bases between them. There are 14 residues in the CDR3.

The V gene is TRBV6-1, the J gene TRBJ2-1, with TRBD2 identical over 9 bases. The germline gives CDR1 MNHNS, CDR2 SASEGT. This CDR3 has 13 amino acids. With 3 bases clipped from V and 15 bases from J, the junction kept 9 bases outside the gene matches. The CDR3 protein is CASSESGLARSFF. In DNA, the CDR3 is TGTGCCAGCAGTGAGAGCGGACTAGCGAGGTCGTTCTTC.

The DNA of the CDR3 is TGTGCCAGCAGTTACCCACGACAGGGTGACAACTATGGCTACACCTTC. Translated, it gives CASSYPRQGDNYGYTF. V gene TRBV6-6 combines with J gene TRBJ1-2; 7 bases fit TRBD1. Germline CDR1 reads MNHNY; CDR2 reads SVGAGI (reference sequence). There are 16 residues in the CDR3. J lost 2 bases, V lost 2 bases, and 8 bases had no gene match.

CDR3 loop: CASSERRSTDTQYF. CDR3 nucleotide sequence: TGTGCCAGCAGTGAAAGGCGCAGCACAGATACGCAGTATTTT. The chain combines TRBV25-1 with TRBJ2-3; D ambiguous. Between the trimmed V and J ends, which lost 2 bases and 0 bases, there was a span of 6 bases. This CDR3 region has 14 residues. The germline V gene encodes CDR1 MGHDK and CDR2 SYGVNS.

The J gene is TRBJ2-1, the V gene TRBV19; 12 bases line up with TRBD2. CDR1 and CDR2 from the germline V gene are LNHDA and SQIVND (reference sequence). After removal of 1 base from V and 7 bases from J, the junction contained 8 bases not matched to a gene. The CDR3 is 17 amino acids. The CDR3 bases are TGTGCCAGTAGTATAGGGACTAGCGGGAAAGGTTGGAATGAGCAGTTCTTC. It specifies CASSIGTSGKGWNEQFF. The full variable domain, with the rest looked up from reference TRBV19 and TRBJ2-1, is DGGITQSPKYLFRKEGQNVTLSCEQNLNHDAMYWYRQDPGQGLRLIYYSQIVNDFQKGDIAEGYSVSREKKESFPLTVTSAQKNPTAFYLCASSIGTSGKGWNEQFFGPGTRLTVL.

CDR3 coding DNA: TGTGCCAGCAGCAGAGACAGGGGTCAACGGCCCCAGCATTTT. This sequence encodes CASSRDRGQRPQHF. This chain connects TRBV7-8 to TRBJ1-5; the match to TRBD1 covers 8 bases. V trimming: 5 bases; J trimming: 9 bases; junction bases outside the gene matches: 9. In germline, CDR1 is SGHVS, CDR2 FQNEAQ. CDR3 length: 14 residues.

J is TRBJ1-2 and V is TRBV6-5; D is possibly TRBD1 (5 bases). CDR3 size: 13 residues. Germline V gene data show CDR1 as MNHEY and CDR2 as SVGAGI. Trimming stripped 8 bases from V and 0 bases from J, with 10 bases between. The CDR3 DNA sequence: TGTGCCAGCGTCCAGGGATCTAACTATGGCTACACCTTC. Protein product: CASVQGSNYGYTF.

The chain couples TRBV7-6 to TRBJ2-1; no clear D gene. Germline CDR1 and CDR2: SGHVS and FNYEAQ. The CDR3 spans 15 residues. The V end was cut by 1 base, the J end by 6 bases, with 13 bases between. DNA of the CDR3: TGTGCCAGCAGCTTAGAATGGGAACACACCAATGAGCAGTTCTTC. The encoded protein is CASSLEWEHTNEQFF.

The chain carries TRBV5-8 and TRBJ2-1; D gene unclear. Per the germline V gene, CDR1 is SGHTS and CDR2 is YDEGEE. V gave up 5 bases and J gave up 10 bases, with 10 bases separating them. This CDR3 is built from 11 residues. DNA for the CDR3: TGTGCCAGCAGTCCCGTTGGCGAGCAGTTCTTC. This translates into CASSPVGEQFF.

V and J are TRBV5-7 and TRBJ1-1; the match to TRBD1 covers 8 bases. TRBV5-7 is labeled an ORF, and its function is uncertain. V gave up 0 bases and J gave up 2 bases; unmatched junction bases: 9. The CDR3 covers 17 residues. The CDR3 is CASSLAQGAHQNTEAFF. The CDR3 coding sequence is TGTGCCAGCAGCTTGGCCCAGGGGGCCCATCAAAACACTGAAGCTTTCTTT.

J is TRBJ2-1 and V is TRBV5-1; TRBD2 is a possible D gene (6 bases). The CDR3 contains 14 residues. Between the trimmed V and J ends, which lost 0 bases and 11 bases, there was a span of 15 bases. CDR1 SGHRS and CDR2 YFSETQ come from the germline V gene. The CDR3 nucleotides read TGCGCCAGCAGCTTGGCGAGGCGGGATGATAAGCAGTTCTTC. It codes for CASSLARRDDKQFF.

This chain joins TRBV18 and TRBJ1-1; D not certain. The ends were cut back, 2 bases at V and 2 bases at J, with 6 bases in the middle. This CDR3 has 13 amino acids. Germline V gene sequence: CDR1 KGHSH, CDR2 LQKENI. The CDR3 loop reads CASSPLLNTEAFF. CDR3 DNA sequence: TGTGCCAGCTCACCATTGCTAAACACTGAAGCTTTCTTT.

This chain connects TRBV4-3 to TRBJ2-7; no definite D call. Per the germline V gene, CDR1 is LGHNA and CDR2 is YSLEER. The CDR3 is made up of 16 amino acids. Trimming removed 0 bases at V and 2 bases at J, with 14 bases between. The CDR3 region is CASSQETPPHPYEQYF. In DNA, the CDR3 is TGCGCCAGCAGCCAAGAAACTCCACCCCATCCCTACGAGCAGTACTTC.

The genes are TRBV7-9 and TRBJ2-1, with 13 bases matching TRBD2. The J segment lost 8 bases and the V segment lost 5 bases, leaving 3 bases of the junction unmatched. CDR3 size: 14 residues. Germline V gene sequence: CDR1 SEHNR, CDR2 FQNEAQ (reference sequence). CDR3 region: CASSILAGGHEQFF. The CDR3 DNA reads as TGTGCCAGCAGCATACTAGCGGGAGGGCATGAGCAGTTCTTC.

The chain joins TRBV6-5 to TRBJ2-3, with D perhaps TRBD1 (5 bases). Per germline, CDR1 MNHEY and CDR2 SVGAGI. The CDR3 spans 16 residues. V lost 0 bases and J lost 0, with 10 bases in between. The CDR3 DNA follows: TGTGCCAGCAGTTACTCATACAGGATCAGCACAGATACGCAGTATTTT. Encoded protein: CASSYSYRISTDTQYF.

This clone has a single count. This chain uses TRBV7-2 with TRBJ1-2; TRBD1 agrees at 7 bases. This CDR3 has 15 residues. Trimming took 5 bases from V and 1 from J; bases not matched to a gene: 7. Germline V lookup: CDR1 SGHTA, CDR2 FQGNSA. CDR3 amino acids: CASSPGTALNYGYTF. The CDR3 DNA reads TGTGCCAGCAGCCCAGGGACAGCCCTTAACTATGGCTACACCTTC.

The chain recombines TRBV30 with TRBJ2-1; 9 positions agree with TRBD1. The V gene end was trimmed by 2 bases and the J gene end by 7 bases; junction bases not matched to a gene: 9. CDR1 is GTSNPN and CDR2 is SVGIG in the germline V gene (reference sequence). The CDR3 is 15 residues long. For the CDR3, the DNA is TGTGCCTGGAGTCCCCTCTACAGGGGGCGGAATGAGCAGTTCTTC. This sequence encodes CAWSPLYRGRNEQFF.

This clone showed up just once. The gene calls are TRBV19 and TRBJ2-7; D possibly corresponds to TRBD1 (5 bases). This CDR3 has 13 residues. The germline V gene encodes CDR1 LNHDA and CDR2 SQIVND (reference sequence). Trimming took off 1 base at V and 6 bases at J, with 10 bases between the two ends. Here the CDR3 reads CASSIALGREQYF. The DNA of the CDR3 is TGTGCCAGTAGTATAGCCCTGGGGCGCGAGCAGTACTTC.

This clone has a handful of counts. CDR3 sequence (DNA): TGTGCCAGCAGCCCCGAGGGCCCGAGCTCCTACAATGAGCAGTTCTTC. It translates to CASSPEGPSSYNEQFF. This chain uses TRBV7-9 with TRBJ2-1, with D possibly TRBD2 on 5 matching bases. V gave up 5 bases and J gave up 0 bases, with 14 bases separating them. The germline CDR1 and CDR2 sequences are SEHNR and FQNEAQ (reference sequence). The CDR3 covers 16 residues. The variable domain in full, with the rest retrieved from reference TRBV7-9 and TRBJ2-1, is DTGVSQNPRHKITKRGQNVTFRCDPISEHNRLYWYRQTLGQGPEFLTYFQNEAQLEKSRLLSDRFSAERPKGSFSTLEIQRTEQGDSAMYLCASSPEGPSSYNEQFFGPGTRLTVL.

The rearrangement joins TRBV7-8 to TRBJ2-1; 11 bases match TRBD2. The CDR3 spans 18 residues. V was pared by 5 bases and J by 5 bases, with 14 bases of the junction left unmatched. Germline V gene sequence: CDR1 SGHVS, CDR2 FQNEAQ. CDR3 amino acids: CASSIRTSFSGRDNEQFF. Here the CDR3 DNA reads TGTGCCAGCAGCATACGGACTAGTTTTAGCGGGAGGGACAATGAGCAGTTCTTC.

In its sample, this clone was seen once. This chain joins TRBV18 and TRBJ1-1, with D uncertain. CDR1 and CDR2 from the germline V gene are KGHSH and LQKENI. The V gene lost 3 bases and the J gene lost 0 bases, with 8 bases spanning the gap. There are 14 residues in the CDR3. In DNA form, the CDR3 reads TGTGCCAGCTCACCCCAGCCACTGAACACTGAAGCTTTCTTT. Protein product: CASSPQPLNTEAFF.

This clone was counted only a few times. This sequence joins TRBV5-4 and TRBJ2-1, with D possibly matching TRBD2 (6 bases). Trimming stripped 0 bases from V and 3 bases from J, with 13 bases between. The CDR3 is made up of 16 amino acids. The germline V gene encodes CDR1 SGHNT and CDR2 YYREEE (reference sequence). The CDR3 spells CASSLGIGRSYNEQFF. CDR3 DNA: TGTGCCAGCAGCTTGGGGATTGGGAGGAGCTACAATGAGCAGTTCTTC.